Detailed here is one T cell receptor beta chain. This specimen comes from a study of T cell responses to AZD1222 COVID-19 vaccine. Profiled with immunoSEQ multiplex PCR; TCRdb holds only in-frame clones, not every one. The data show fewer than 150,000 clones, about 91% seen once. Germline CDR1 and CDR2: LGHNA and YSLEER. The CDR3 is made up of 15 amino acids. The junction had 5 bases not matched to a gene; V was cut back by 0 bases and J by 4 bases. The V and J genes are TRBV4-3 and TRBJ1-2; 7 nucleotides line up with TRBD1. This clonotype was obtained from an adult who received the AZD1222 COVID-19 vaccine. Specimen: peripheral blood, collected 28 days after the second AZD1222 dose. The CDR3 sequence: CASSQDQGVVYGYTF. CDR3 bases: TGCGCCAGCAGCCAAGATCAGGGGGTAGTCTATGGCTACACCTTC.